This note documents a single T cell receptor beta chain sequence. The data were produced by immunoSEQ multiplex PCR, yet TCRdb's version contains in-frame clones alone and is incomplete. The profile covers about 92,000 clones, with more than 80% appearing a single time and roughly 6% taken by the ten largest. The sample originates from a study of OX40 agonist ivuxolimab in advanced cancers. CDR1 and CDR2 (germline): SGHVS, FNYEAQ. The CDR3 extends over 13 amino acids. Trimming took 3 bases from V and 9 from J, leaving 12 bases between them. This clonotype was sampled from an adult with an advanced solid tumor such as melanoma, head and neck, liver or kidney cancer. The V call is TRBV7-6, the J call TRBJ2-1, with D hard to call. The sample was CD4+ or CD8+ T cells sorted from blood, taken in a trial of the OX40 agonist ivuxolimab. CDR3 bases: TGTGCCAGCAGCTTCAGTACAATGGGTGAGCAGTTCTTC. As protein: CASSFSTMGEQFF.